These T cell receptor beta chains were read from a single sample in a study of CD8 T cells in Susac syndrome. Via MiXCR, TCRdb re-called the immunoSEQ multiplex PCR reads, giving one row per CDR3 protein. Altogether a few hundred thousand distinct CDR3 sequences are present, around 85% being singletons, with the ten largest covering under 0.15%. Material: CD8+ T cells from PBMCs. All receptors come from a human donor with multiple sclerosis. Both conserved end residues are part of each CDR3. The D gene is left open where the match is weak. The listing skips clone size in some rows; elsewhere it reads once, few, many or a size class.

j_call clone_size d_call v_call cdr3_nt cdr3_aa
TRBJ2-1 . . TRBV9 TGTGCCAGCAGCGCCGAGGGACTCCCCCCTTTGGGGCAGTTCTTC CASSAEGLPPLGQFF
TRBJ1-2 . TRBD1 TRBV5-1 TGCGCCAGCAGCCCCTGGACAGGGGTGACTTCGTTAAATGGCTACACCTTC CASSPWTGVTSLNGYTF
TRBJ2-7 . TRBD1 TRBV5-1 TGCGCCAGCAGCATAGGGACGTGGGACAGTCCCAACGAGCAGTACTTC CASSIGTWDSPNEQYF
TRBJ1-4 . . TRBV11-2 TGTGCCAGCAGCTTAAGGCAGCCAGATATAAGACCAACTAATGAAAAACTGTTTTTT CASSLRQPDIRPTNEKLFF
TRBJ2-6 . TRBD1 TRBV10-3 TGTGCCATCAGTGACGGGACAGCTCATATCAACGTCCTGACTTTC CAISDGTAHINVLTF
TRBJ2-3 . TRBD1 TRBV7-2 TGTGCCAGCAGCAAGGGGACAGGGGTGGCAGATACGCAGTATTTT CASSKGTGVADTQYF
TRBJ2-1 . TRBD2 TRBV20-1 TGCAGTGCTAGAGATTTTGTCGGCGGGAGGACAGATGAGCAGTTCTTC CSARDFVGGRTDEQFF
TRBJ1-1 . . TRBV6-6 TGTGCCAGCAGTTACTCGGGTCAGGACTCTGAAGCTTTCTTT CASSYSGQDSEAFF
TRBJ2-7 . . TRBV11-2 TGTGCCAGCAGCACCCACACCCTTGGGGGAACGAGTTACGAGCAGTACTTC CASSTHTLGGTSYEQYF
TRBJ2-6 few . TRBV7-6 TGTGCCAGCAGCTCCCGGAGCTCTGGGGCCAACGTCCTGACTTTC CASSSRSSGANVLTF
TRBJ2-2 . TRBD1 TRBV12-3/TRBV12-4 TGTGCCAGCAGTTTTGGGACAGGGTACGGCGGGGAGCTGTTTTTT CASSFGTGYGGELFF
TRBJ1-1 . . TRBV5-6 TGTGCCAGCAGCTTGGGACGTTCCCGAAACACTGAAGCTTTCTTT CASSLGRSRNTEAFF
TRBJ2-1 . TRBD2 TRBV4-1 TGCGCCAGCAGCCAAGATACCAGCGGGGGGTGGTATGAGCAGTTCTTC CASSQDTSGGWYEQFF
TRBJ1-2 . TRBD1 TRBV6-5 TGTGCCAGCAGTTACGGTGGGACAGGGGAGGTTAACTATGGCTACACCTTC CASSYGGTGEVNYGYTF
TRBJ2-7 . TRBD1 TRBV23-1 TGCGCCAGCACCCCTCCGTGTAGAGGGGGCCTGAACGAGCAGTACTTC CASTPPCRGGLNEQYF
TRBJ1-2 . . TRBV6-6 TGTGCCACCTCTGTGACTGGTTCTAACTATGGCTACACCTTC CATSVTGSNYGYTF
TRBJ2-4 . . TRBV18 TGTGCCAGCTCACCACCGTCTGGACTAGCCAAAAACATTCAGTACTTC CASSPPSGLAKNIQYF